The 27 T cell receptor gamma chains in this list originate from one sample, sequenced in a study of gamma delta lymphoproliferative disorders and STAT genes. TCRdb repeated clone calling on the multiplex PCR reads with CATT. This table holds over 4,000 gamma-chain clones, approximately 8% found once. PBMCs from patients and controls supplied the genomic DNA for sequencing. Sample: blood. The receptors here all came from a human donor in good health.

This clone appeared a few times. The chain recombines TRGV11 with TRGJP1. The J gene, absent from TCRdb, was called here by matching the DNA to germline. TRGV11 is flagged as an ORF with uncertain function. The CDR3 runs to 14 residues. V shed 12 bases and J 0 bases; nucleotides not matched to a gene: 7. The CDR3 loop is CACSYHTTGWFKIF. CDR3 bases: TGTGCCTGCAGCTACCATACCACTGGTTGGTTCAAGATATTT.

This clone ranks as medium-sized. This chain joins TRGV8 and TRGJ1 or TRGJ2. TCRdb lists no J gene, so it was determined here by aligning the DNA to germline. V was pared by 2 bases and J by 2 bases, with 3 bases of the junction left unmatched. The CDR3 runs to 13 residues. CDR1 VENAVY and CDR2 YDSYNSRV come from the germline V gene. The CDR3 sequence is CATWDMDYYKKLF. CDR3 coding DNA: TGTGCCACCTGGGATATGGATTATTATAAGAAACTCTTT.

This clone is classed as medium-sized. Because the CDR3's place on the DNA is in doubt, the DNA is left out and the CDR3 is given as listed by TCRdb. The V gene reported is TRGV11; the J gene is uncalled. TRGV11 is recorded as an ORF, its role being uncertain. The CDR3 adds up to 17 amino acids, both ends counted. The CDR3 sequence: CTTVPAGLGTPYYKKLF.

A word on this clone: The limits of the CDR3 on the DNA are not certain, so only TCRdb's listed CDR3 is given. The J gene was not called, though the V gene is TRGV4. Per germline, CDR1 EGSTGY and CDR2 YDSYTSSV. 18 amino acids form the CDR3, both terminal residues included. The chain's CDR3 is CATPPDYIRNSLAVEQHF.

Relative to its sample, this clone is medium-sized. V usage is TRGV3 and J usage is TRGJP2. The J gene comes from matching the DNA to germline here; TCRdb lacks it. This CDR3 has 15 amino acids. Germline loops: CDR1 VTNTFY, CDR2 YDVSTARD (reference sequence). V was clipped by 9 bases and J by 3 bases; unmatched bases: 13. CDR3 residues: CATMLFCRSDWIKTF. CDR3 in DNA: TGTGCCACCATGTTGTTTTGCCGTAGTGATTGGATCAAGACGTTT.

By its share, this clone is medium-sized. The chain links TRGV11 to TRGJP1. TCRdb records no J gene; here it was assigned by comparing the DNA to germline. TRGV11 is assigned to the ORF class and has an uncertain function. The CDR3 length is 17 residues. V was pared by 4 bases and J by 0 bases, with 8 bases of the junction left unmatched. CDR3 DNA sequence: TGTGCCTGCTGGATTAGTCCCTTTTATACCACTGGTTGGTTCAAGATATTT. Translated: CACWISPFYTTGWFKIF.

For the CDR3, the DNA is TGTGCCACCCGCATGAATTATTATAAGAAACTCTTT. As protein: CATRMNYYKKLF. This chain links TRGV4 with TRGJ1 or TRGJ2. TCRdb offers no J gene call, so here the DNA was matched to germline to obtain one. This CDR3 is 12 amino acids long. V shed 9 bases and J 0 bases; nucleotides not matched to a gene: 5. CDR1 and CDR2 from the germline V gene are EGSTGY and YDSYTSSV.

By frequency in the sample, this clone is medium-sized. Germline is not matched at one junction end, which may reflect a read error. This chain links TRGV2 with TRGJ1 or TRGJ2. No J gene is reported in TCRdb; it was inferred here by comparing the DNA with germline. CDR1 EGSNGY and CDR2 YDSYNSKV come from the germline V gene. The CDR3 runs to 10 residues. CDR3 region: CSGVYYKKLF. The CDR3 region has the DNA TGCAGTGGGGTTTATTATAAGAAACTCTTT.

There are a few counts of this clone. This chain links TRGV9 with TRGJ1 or TRGJ2. The J gene was not available in TCRdb and was assigned here by matching the DNA to germline segments. V dropped 2 bases and J dropped 10; count of bases not matched to a gene: 11. This CDR3 contains 13 residues. Germline V gene sequence: CDR1 GITISATS, CDR2 ISYDGTV (reference sequence). Written as DNA, the CDR3 is TGTGCCTTGTGGGAGGGACGAATTAAGAAGAAACTCTTT. This translates into CALWEGRIKKKLF.

By share of the sample, this clone is medium-sized. This chain connects TRGV2 to TRGJ1 or TRGJ2. Because TCRdb records no J gene, it was assigned here through a match of the DNA to germline. CDR3 length: 12 amino acids. Germline loops: CDR1 EGSNGY, CDR2 YDSYNSKV. With V trimmed by 6 bases and J by 2 bases, 4 bases remained unmatched. CDR3 nucleotide sequence: TGTGCCACCTGGCGTTATTATTATAAGAAACTCTTT. Its protein product is CATWRYYYKKLF.

This clone is categorized as medium-sized. This chain joins TRGV10 and TRGJP1. TCRdb supplies no J gene; here it was assigned by aligning the nucleotide sequence to germline. TRGV10 is placed among ORFs of uncertain function. The CDR3 runs to 17 residues. The V and J ends lost 8 bases and 0 bases, in that order; junction bases with no gene match: 13. The CDR3 protein is CAAWDYTVNTTGWFKIF. CDR3 sequence (DNA): TGTGCTGCGTGGGATTATACCGTCAATACCACTGGTTGGTTCAAGATATTT.

This clone is categorized as medium-sized. This rearrangement joins TRGV2 to TRGJ1 or TRGJ2. The J gene, absent from TCRdb, was called here by matching the DNA to germline. The CDR3 consists of 14 residues. The junction had 2 bases not matched to a gene; V was cut back by 0 bases and J by 0 bases. Germline V gives CDR1 EGSNGY, CDR2 YDSYNSKV. The CDR3: CATWDGTNYYKKLF. The CDR3 coding sequence is TGTGCCACCTGGGACGGGACGAATTATTATAAGAAACTCTTT.

V is TRGV9 and J is TRGJ1 or TRGJ2. The J gene, not given by TCRdb, was assigned here from a germline match of the nucleotide sequence. Germline V gene sequence: CDR1 GITISATS, CDR2 ISYDGTV (reference sequence). The length of the CDR3 is 16 residues. J lost 12 bases, V lost 3 bases, and 23 bases had no gene match. The CDR3 sequence is CALWELRAMPTRRKLF. DNA for the CDR3: TGTGCCTTGTGGGAGCTACGAGCTATGCCGACCCGCAGGAAACTCTTT.

By proportion, this clone is medium-sized. The rearrangement links TRGV10 to TRGJP1. Assignment of the J gene here rests on matching the DNA to germline, because TCRdb gives none. TRGV10 is an ORF, with its function uncertain. J lost 0 bases, V lost 8 bases, and 7 bases had no gene match. This CDR3 spans 15 amino acids. The CDR3 spells CAAWEPYTTGWFKIF. CDR3 bases: TGTGCTGCGTGGGAACCTTATACCACTGGTTGGTTCAAGATATTT.

This clone is medium-sized in the sample. The gene calls are TRGV8 and TRGJ1 or TRGJ2. Since TCRdb gives no J gene, matching the DNA to germline was used here to assign it. V gave up 4 bases and J gave up 3 bases; unmatched junction bases: 6. Germline V CDR1 and CDR2: VENAVY, YDSYNSRV. CDR3 length: 13 amino acids. CDR3 in DNA: TGTGCCACCTGGGACCTCCTTTATTATAAGAAACTCTTT. It encodes CATWDLLYYKKLF.

This clone appeared many times. This CDR3 is CATWDRPGKLF. The CDR3 nucleotides are TGTGCCACCTGGGATAGGCCGGGGAAACTCTTT. V usage is TRGV8 and J usage is TRGJ1 or TRGJ2. The J gene is absent in TCRdb and was assigned here via DNA matching to germline. The germline V gene has CDR1 VENAVY and CDR2 YDSYNSRV. This CDR3 is 11 amino acids long. J lost 12 bases, V lost 0 bases, and 5 bases had no gene match.

In its sample, this clone was seen many times. The V gene is TRGV9, the J gene TRGJP. The J gene comes from matching the DNA to germline here; TCRdb lacks it. CDR3 length: 16 residues. V was clipped by 0 bases and J by 5 bases; unmatched bases: 1. Germline loops: CDR1 GITISATS, CDR2 ISYDGTV (reference sequence). For the CDR3, the DNA is TGTGCCTTGTGGGAGGTGGAAGAGTTGGGCAAAAAAATCAAGGTATTT. Encoded protein: CALWEVEELGKKIKVF.

This clone is judged medium-sized (0.01 to 0.1%). The CDR3 sequence is CATWDAQISPYYKKLF. The CDR3 nucleotides read TGTGCCACCTGGGACGCCCAGATCTCCCCCTATTATAAGAAACTCTTT. The chain carries TRGV2 and TRGJ1 or TRGJ2. TCRdb records no J gene; here it was assigned by comparing the DNA to germline. J gave up 4 bases and V 2 bases, and 14 bases lay outside the gene matches. Germline assignment: CDR1 EGSNGY and CDR2 YDSYNSKV. There are 16 residues in the CDR3.

Note on this clone: TCRdb lists the protein of a much larger clone for this DNA, which differs at residue 12, so this is likely a read error; the protein given here is translated from the DNA itself. The rearrangement uses TRGV10 and TRGJP1. TCRdb carries no J gene annotation; the J gene was assigned here by matching the DNA with germline. TRGV10 carries the ORF label, with uncertain function. The CDR3 contains 15 residues. CDR3 protein: CAAWDYITTGWLKIF. CDR3 in DNA: TGTGCTGCGTGGGATTACATTACCACTGGTTGGCTCAAGATATTT.

About this clone itself: The DNA is omitted, as the CDR3 cannot be located on it reliably, and the CDR3 follows TCRdb's listing. No J gene was called, and the V gene is TRGV9. Germline V gene data show CDR1 as GITISATS and CDR2 as ISYDGTV (reference sequence). The CDR3 spans 21 amino acids, including both terminal residues. The CDR3 is CALWEVVRIIIRNSLAVEQHF.

This clone is medium-sized (0.01 to 0.1%). V gene TRGV4 combines with J gene TRGJ1 or TRGJ2. Germline matching of the DNA provided the J gene here, since TCRdb leaves it blank. Germline CDR1 EGSTGY, CDR2 YDSYTSSV. After removal of 5 bases from V and 3 bases from J, the junction contained 4 bases not matched to a gene. The CDR3 sequence is 12 residues long. For the CDR3, the DNA is TGTGCCACCTGGGGGCCTTATTATAAGAAACTCTTT. This translates into CATWGPYYKKLF.

By sample fraction, this clone is medium-sized (0.01 to 0.1%). The chain links TRGV2 to TRGJ1 or TRGJ2. TCRdb records no J gene; here it was assigned by comparing the DNA to germline. The germline CDR1 and CDR2 sequences are EGSNGY and YDSYNSKV. CDR3 length equals 14 residues. The V segment lost 5 bases and the J segment 4 bases; nucleotides outside the gene matches: 11. This CDR3 is CATWGQTNYYKKLF. Here the CDR3 DNA reads TGTGCCACCTGGGGGCAAACTAACTATTATAAGAAACTCTTT.

This clone ranks as medium-sized. The chain uses TRGV4 and TRGJ1 or TRGJ2. TCRdb leaves out the J gene; it was filled in here by matching the DNA to germline. The CDR3 has 12 residues. The V and J ends lost 0 bases and 11 bases, in that order; junction bases with no gene match: 7. CDR1 and CDR2 (germline): EGSTGY, YDSYTSSV. The CDR3 region is CATWDGLWEKLF. The CDR3 DNA follows: TGTGCCACCTGGGATGGGCTATGGGAGAAACTCTTT.

This clone is medium-sized (0.01 to 0.1%). This chain uses TRGV10 with TRGJ1 or TRGJ2. Here the J gene was assigned by germline matching of the DNA, as TCRdb has none. TRGV10 is labeled an ORF, and its function is uncertain. The V segment lost 14 bases and the J segment 9 bases; nucleotides outside the gene matches: 11. The CDR3 sequence is 10 residues long. CDR3 in amino acids: CAPSLGKKLF. CDR3 nucleotide sequence: TGTGCTCCCTCTTTGGGTAAGAAACTCTTT.

Many counts were recorded for this clone. This chain joins TRGV9 and TRGJ1 or TRGJ2. TCRdb leaves out the J gene; it was filled in here by matching the DNA to germline. The CDR3 covers 14 residues. V lost 0 bases, J lost 11 bases, and 13 bases stayed unmatched. Germline V CDR1 and CDR2: GITISATS, ISYDGTV (reference sequence). Here the CDR3 reads CALWEVRLGGEKLF. For the CDR3, the DNA is TGTGCCTTGTGGGAGGTGCGCTTGGGTGGGGAGAAACTCTTT.

This clone is judged medium-sized. The chain links TRGV10 to TRGJ1 or TRGJ2. TCRdb carries no J gene annotation; the J gene was assigned here by matching the DNA with germline. TRGV10 is filed as an ORF, its function uncertain. J was trimmed by 1 base and V by 10 bases; bases with no gene match: 8. The length of the CDR3 is 13 residues. Written as DNA, the CDR3 is TGTGCTGCGTCCGGAATAAATTATTATAAGAAACTCTTT. Residues: CAASGINYYKKLF.

This clone is labeled medium-sized. The chain employs TRGV5 and TRGJ1 or TRGJ2. No J segment appears in TCRdb, so it was assigned here by matching the sequence to germline. Trimming removed 0 bases from V and 8 bases from J; junction bases left unmatched: 7. The CDR3 is made up of 13 amino acids. Germline CDR1 and CDR2: VINAFY and YDVSNSKD. The CDR3 coding sequence is TGTGCCACCTGGGACAGGCGCCAACATAAGAAACTCTTT. Translating it yields CATWDRRQHKKLF.